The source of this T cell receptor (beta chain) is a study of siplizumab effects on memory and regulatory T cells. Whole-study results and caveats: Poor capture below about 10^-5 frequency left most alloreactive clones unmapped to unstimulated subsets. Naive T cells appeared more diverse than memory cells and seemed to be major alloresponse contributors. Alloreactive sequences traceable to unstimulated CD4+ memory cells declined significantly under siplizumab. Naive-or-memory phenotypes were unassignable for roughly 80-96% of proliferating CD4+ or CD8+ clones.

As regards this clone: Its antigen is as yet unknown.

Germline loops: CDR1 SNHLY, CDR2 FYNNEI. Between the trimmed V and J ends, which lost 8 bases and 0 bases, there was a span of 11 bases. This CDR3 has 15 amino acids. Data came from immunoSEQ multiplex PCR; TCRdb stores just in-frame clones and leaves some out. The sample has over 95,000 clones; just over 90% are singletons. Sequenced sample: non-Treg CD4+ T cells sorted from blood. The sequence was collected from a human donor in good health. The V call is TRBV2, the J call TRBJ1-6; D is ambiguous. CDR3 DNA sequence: TGTGCCAGCCGGCCAGAGAGCTCCTATAATTCACCCCTCCACTTT. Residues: CASRPESSYNSPLHF.